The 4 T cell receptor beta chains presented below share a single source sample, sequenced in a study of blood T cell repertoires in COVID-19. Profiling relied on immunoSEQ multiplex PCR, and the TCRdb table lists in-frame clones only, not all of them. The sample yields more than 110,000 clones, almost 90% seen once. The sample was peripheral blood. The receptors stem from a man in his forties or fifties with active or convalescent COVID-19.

The CDR3 is CASSQDLQGYEQYF. Here the CDR3 DNA reads TGTGCCAGCAGCCAAGATTTGCAGGGCTACGAGCAGTACTTC. This rearrangement joins TRBV4-2 to TRBJ2-7, with D perhaps TRBD1 (5 bases). The CDR3 length is 14 residues. CDR1 LGHNA and CDR2 YNFKEQ come from the germline V gene. V dropped 0 bases and J dropped 3 bases, with 9 bases sitting between them.

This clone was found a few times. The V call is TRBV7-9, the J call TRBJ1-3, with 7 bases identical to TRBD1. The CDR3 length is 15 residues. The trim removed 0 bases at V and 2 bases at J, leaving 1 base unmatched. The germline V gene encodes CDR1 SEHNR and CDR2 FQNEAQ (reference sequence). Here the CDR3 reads CASSLATGAGNTIYF. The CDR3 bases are TGTGCCAGCAGCTTAGCTACAGGGGCTGGAAACACCATATATTTT.

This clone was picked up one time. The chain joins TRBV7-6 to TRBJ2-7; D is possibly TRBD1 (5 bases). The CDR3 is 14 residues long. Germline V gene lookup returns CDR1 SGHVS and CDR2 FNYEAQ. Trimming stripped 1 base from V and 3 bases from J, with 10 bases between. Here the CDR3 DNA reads TGTGCCAGCAGCTTAGTACAGGAGAGCTACGAGCAGTACTTC. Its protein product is CASSLVQESYEQYF.

This CDR3 is CASSPRGLAMFF. The CDR3 region has the DNA TGTGCCAGCAGTCCCCGGGGACTAGCGATGTTCTTC. The chain recombines TRBV2 with TRBJ2-1; 10 nucleotides line up with TRBD2. The CDR3 runs to 12 residues. Unmatched junction bases numbered 7, after V lost 5 bases and J lost 15 bases. Germline CDR1 is SNHLY and CDR2 is FYNNEI.